The 10 T cell receptor beta chains given below trace back to one sample, sequenced in a study of cytomegalovirus exposure and HLA in healthy donors. Primers: 60 Vbeta forward and 13 Jbeta reverse. Data came from immunoSEQ multiplex PCR; TCRdb stores just in-frame clones and leaves some out. The sample contains 100,000 to 140,000 clones, roughly 87% of which appear only once. Sequenced sample: PBMCs. The receptors shown here come from a man aged 25-45 years in good health and CMV-seropositive.

The genes are TRBV28 and TRBJ1-1, with 7 bases aligning to TRBD1. The length of the CDR3 is 15 residues. The junction had 9 bases not matched to a gene; V was cut back by 5 bases and J by 3 bases. Germline CDR1 is MDHEN and CDR2 is SYDVKM. The CDR3 DNA follows: TGTGCCAGCAGTCCGGGGACAGTGGGGGACACTGAAGCTTTCTTT. Protein sequence: CASSPGTVGDTEAFF.

Concerning this clone: At one end the junction does not follow the germline gene, possibly because of a read error. V is TRBV7-7 and J is TRBJ2-3; TRBD2 matches at 10 bases. The CDR3 has 15 residues. The V gene's germline CDR1 is SSHAT and CDR2 FNYEAQ (reference sequence). The CDR3 DNA reads as TGTGCTAGCATCTTTCTAGCGGGGGGCACAGATACGCAGTATTTT. Its protein product is CASIFLAGGTDTQYF.

Details on this clone: Germline is not matched at one junction end, which may reflect a read error. V and J are TRBV9 and TRBJ2-1, with TRBD2 as a possible D gene (6 bases). Germline V gene data show CDR1 as SGDLS and CDR2 as YYNGEE. The CDR3 consists of 15 residues. CDR3 nucleotides: TGTGCCAGCAGCGCCGGAGGCGGGGTCTTAAATGGGCAGTTCTTC. Translation gives CASSAGGGVLNGQFF. Complete variable domain (other parts from reference TRBV9 and TRBJ2-1): DSGVTQTPKHLITATGQRVTLRCSPRSGDLSVYWYQQSLDQGLQFLIQYYNGEERAKGNILERFSAQQFPDLHSELNLSSLELGDSALYFCASSAGGGVLNGQFFGPGTRLTVL.

This chain links TRBV9 with TRBJ2-1; 13 bases line up with TRBD2. V lost 3 bases and J lost 10; bases outside the gene matches: 13. From germline, CDR1 is SGDLS and CDR2 YYNGEE. CDR3 length: 17 residues. The DNA for the CDR3 is TGTGCCAGCAGCGACCGCCCGGGACTAGCGGGGTCCGGCGAGCAGTTCTTC. This sequence encodes CASSDRPGLAGSGEQFF.

This clone appeared once. The gene calls are TRBV10-3 and TRBJ2-5; 9 bases are a match to TRBD2. Matching the DNA end better, TRBJ2-7 makes the J call doubtful. The germline V gene encodes CDR1 ENHRY and CDR2 SYGVKD. This CDR3 contains 14 residues. The chain's CDR3 is CAILDSGGTYEQYF. The CDR3, as DNA: TGTGCCATCCTTGATAGCGGGGGAACCTACGAGCAGTACTTC.

The chain combines TRBV7-9 with TRBJ1-3; 9 nucleotides match TRBD1. Germline values: CDR1 SEHNR, CDR2 FQNEAQ (reference sequence). The CDR3 length is 15 residues. Losses at the gene ends were 5 bases for V and 8 bases for J; bases not matched to a gene: 10. DNA of the CDR3: TGTGCCAGCAGCCCTGGAACAGGGGGCCTGTACACCATATATTTT. It encodes CASSPGTGGLYTIYF.

The chain recombines TRBV10-3 with TRBJ1-1; D gene unclear. This CDR3 has 14 amino acids. The V gene's germline CDR1 is ENHRY and CDR2 SYGVKD. The germline V and J ends were trimmed by 7 bases and 1 base, with 13 bases remaining between them. The CDR3 here is CAITLGRGNTEAFF. DNA of the CDR3: TGTGCCATCACCCTTGGCCGGGGGAACACTGAAGCTTTCTTT.

Only one count was recorded for this clone. The chain has TRBV6-5 and TRBJ2-2, with 8 positions matching TRBD2. V lost 0 bases to trimming and J lost 5 bases; unmatched junction nucleotides: 2. The germline gives CDR1 MNHEY, CDR2 SVGAGI. The length of the CDR3 is 15 residues. The CDR3, as DNA: TGTGCCAGCAGTTACTCACGGGGGGGGACCGGGGAGCTGTTTTTT. As protein: CASSYSRGGTGELFF.

There are a few counts of this clone. The genes are TRBV11-2 and TRBJ2-4, with a possible D match to TRBD2 (5 bases). The CDR3 spans 16 residues. Germline-derived CDR1 and CDR2 are SGHAT and FQNNGV. The germline V and J ends were trimmed by 8 bases and 2 bases, with 19 bases remaining between them. The CDR3 is CASRPVAGRPKNIQYF. CDR3 bases: TGTGCCAGCCGGCCGGTTGCGGGCCGACCCAAAAACATTCAGTACTTC. The full variable domain, rest sourced from reference TRBV11-2 and TRBJ2-4, is EAGVAQSPRYKIIEKRQSVAFWCNPISGHATLYWYQQILGQGPKLLIQFQNNGVVDDSQLPKDRFSAERLKGVDSTLKIQPAKLEDSAVYLCASRPVAGRPKNIQYFGAGTRLSVL.

The genes are TRBV2 and TRBJ1-2; unclear D gene. V lost 2 bases and J 8 bases, leaving 12 bases between the germline ends. The CDR3 is 13 residues long. CDR1 and CDR2 from the germline V gene are SNHLY and FYNNEI. As DNA, the CDR3 is TGTGCCAGCAGTGAAAATGAAATAAGCGGCTACACCTTC. Residues: CASSENEISGYTF. Full variable domain (missing parts from reference TRBV2 and TRBJ1-2): EPEVTQTPSHQVTQMGQEVILRCVPISNHLYFYWYRQILGQKVEFLVSFYNNEISEKSEIFDDQFSVERPDGSNFTLKIRSTKLEDSAMYFCASSENEISGYTFGSGTRLTVV.